This T cell receptor beta chain was recovered during a study of cytomegalovirus exposure and HLA in healthy donors. Study information: Among the roughly 400 genotyped donors, more than 70% were placed in the Caucasian-associated ancestry cluster. Study-level results: CMV serostatus was the only recorded immune exposure for donors.

60 Vbeta and 13 Jbeta primers were used in PCR. Generated by immunoSEQ multiplex PCR, the TCRdb table keeps only in-frame clones and is missing some. The sample has around 200,000 clones; over 75% are singletons. Comment on this clone: Its target is unknown.

Germline V CDR1 and CDR2: SEHNR, FQNEAQ (reference sequence). CDR3 length equals 13 residues. This sequence joins TRBV7-9 and TRBJ2-5, with D perhaps matching TRBD2 (6 bases). The J call may be wrong; the DNA end is better matched by TRBJ2-7. Sequencing was performed on PBMCs. The origin of this receptor is a female donor in good health and CMV-seronegative. The CDR3 nucleotides are TGTGCCAGCAGCTTAGTGGCGGGAAGCGAGCAGTACTTC. It translates to CASSLVAGSEQYF.